This T cell receptor (beta chain) derives from a study of blood T cell repertoires in COVID-19. At the level of the study: Sites in the United States, Italy and Spain provided acute and convalescent COVID-19 samples. In each case, the material was cDNA or gDNA derived from T cells, B-cell-depleted T cells, or PBMCs.

CDR1 SGHKS and CDR2 YYEKEE come from the germline V gene (reference sequence). The CDR3 extends over 15 amino acids. V lost 5 bases, J lost 3 bases, and 15 bases lay in between. Per the original methods: From reference gene primer amplification, estimates of nucleated cell counts were derived. Some clones are missing from TCRdb's copy, which holds only in-frame ones; the method was immunoSEQ multiplex PCR. V and J calls and clone size come straight from that table; D and trimming were deduced from the DNA. The table includes about 180,000 clones, approximately 88% detected once. The chain combines TRBV5-5 with TRBJ1-5, with D tentatively TRBD1 (5 bases). The sample was peripheral blood. The source is a woman in her sixties with acute or convalescent COVID-19. CDR3 sequence: CASSLQGSNNQPQHF. The CDR3 DNA reads TGTGCCAGCAGTCTGCAGGGTAGTAACAATCAGCCCCAGCATTTT. The whole variable domain, filled in from reference TRBV5-5 and TRBJ1-5, reads DAGVTQSPTHLIKTRGQQVTLRCSPISGHKSVSWYQQVLGQGPQFIFQYYEKEERGRGNFPDRFSARQFPNYSSELNVNALLLGDSALYLCASSLQGSNNQPQHFGDGTRLSIL.